These 21 T cell receptor beta chains were all obtained from the same sample, sequenced in a study of immune cell composition in non-small cell lung cancer. Method: immunoSEQ multiplex PCR; TCRdb's copy keeps in-frame clones and lacks some. Of fewer than 8,000 clones detected, around 75% appear once; the ten largest clones hold around 14%. Sequencing used lung tumor tissue. The receptor set was obtained from a human donor with non-small cell lung cancer.

This chain links TRBV29-1 with TRBJ2-7; possibly TRBD2 for D (7 bases). V shed 3 bases and J shed 4 bases, with 16 bases lying between them. Looked up from germline, CDR1 is SQVTM and CDR2 is ANQGSEA. The CDR3 has 14 amino acids. CDR3 nucleotides: TGCAGCGTTGATTTCGGGGGGCGAGGGTACGAGCAGTACTTC. It specifies CSVDFGGRGYEQYF.

This sequence joins TRBV4-1 and TRBJ2-1, with TRBD2 as a possible D gene (6 bases). V was trimmed by 0 bases and J by 4 bases, leaving 16 bases between them. CDR1 and CDR2 from the germline V gene are MGHRA and YSYEKL. The CDR3 covers 17 residues. This chain's CDR3 is CASSQEPGGKTYNEQFF. The CDR3 region has the DNA TGCGCCAGCAGCCAAGAACCCGGCGGGAAGACGTACAATGAGCAGTTCTTC.

The chain is built from TRBV18 and TRBJ2-5, with D possibly being TRBD2 (5 bases). In germline, CDR1 is KGHSH, CDR2 LQKENI. The CDR3 spans 14 residues. V gave up 3 bases and J gave up 11 bases, with 19 bases separating them. CDR3 in DNA: TGTGCCAGCTCACCGACGGACTCCCACCCCGGACAGTACTTC. This translates into CASSPTDSHPGQYF.

V is TRBV18 and J is TRBJ2-5; 10 positions agree with TRBD2. Per the germline V gene, CDR1 is KGHSH and CDR2 is LQKENI. The CDR3 totals 15 residues. V shed 3 bases, J shed 4 bases, and the junction held 5 bases outside the gene matches. The CDR3 loop reads CASSPLAGERETQYF. CDR3 sequence (DNA): TGTGCCAGCTCACCCCTAGCGGGAGAGAGAGAGACCCAGTACTTC.

This chain uses TRBV4-1 with TRBJ2-4; 11 nucleotides line up with TRBD2. The germline CDR1 and CDR2 sequences are MGHRA and YSYEKL. V shed 0 bases, J shed 9 bases, and the junction held 10 bases outside the gene matches. CDR3 size: 17 residues. The DNA of the CDR3 is TGCGCCAGCAGCCAAGATCGGGGTAGCGGGAGGGGGGGCATTCAGTACTTC. Translation: CASSQDRGSGRGGIQYF.

This clone was seen just once. This chain joins TRBV18 and TRBJ2-1; 12 nucleotides align to TRBD2. CDR1 and CDR2 from the germline V gene are KGHSH and LQKENI. The V segment lost 2 bases and the J segment 2 bases; nucleotides outside the gene matches: 1. This CDR3 has 16 amino acids. The CDR3 region is CASSPGLAGTYNEQFF. CDR3 sequence (DNA): TGTGCCAGCTCACCAGGACTAGCGGGAACCTACAATGAGCAGTTCTTC.

CDR3 region: CASSHGQGSEAFF. Written as DNA, the CDR3 is TGTGCCAGCAGTCACGGACAGGGTTCCGAAGCTTTCTTT. The chain joins TRBV6-6 to TRBJ1-1, with TRBD1 identical over 8 bases. Germline V gives CDR1 MNHNY, CDR2 SVGAGI (reference sequence). The CDR3 totals 13 residues. V was clipped by 5 bases and J by 8 bases; unmatched bases: 7.

Here the CDR3 reads CASSPGTGAIDNEQFF. CDR3 sequence (DNA): TGTGCCAGCAGCCCTGGGACAGGGGCAATCGACAATGAGCAGTTCTTC. This sequence joins TRBV14 and TRBJ2-1, with TRBD1 identical over 10 bases. With V trimmed by 4 bases and J by 5 bases, 8 bases remained unmatched. This CDR3 contains 16 residues. Germline assignment: CDR1 SGHDN and CDR2 FVKESK.

V is TRBV7-3 and J is TRBJ2-3; 10 bases are a match to TRBD2. The CDR3 sequence is 16 residues long. V was clipped by 2 bases and J by 4 bases; unmatched bases: 6. Per germline, CDR1 SGHTA and CDR2 FQGTGA. CDR3 amino acids: CASSLGSGRRPDTQYF. The CDR3 region has the DNA TGTGCCAGCAGCTTAGGTAGCGGGAGGAGGCCAGATACGCAGTATTTT.

The chain links TRBV28 to TRBJ2-1; 8 bases align to TRBD1. This CDR3 has 16 amino acids. Germline V gives CDR1 MDHEN, CDR2 SYDVKM. V dropped 7 bases and J dropped 8; count of bases not matched to a gene: 16. CDR3 in amino acids: CASNWARTGTMDEQFF. CDR3 nucleotides: TGTGCCAGCAATTGGGCACGGACAGGGACAATGGATGAGCAGTTCTTC. Together with reference TRBV28 and TRBJ2-1, the CDR3 gives the full variable domain: DVKVTQSSRYLVKRTGEKVFLECVQDMDHENMFWYRQDPGLGLRLIYFSYDVKMKEKGDIPEGYSVSREKKERFSLILESASTNQTSMYLCASNWARTGTMDEQFFGPGTRLTVL.

The J gene is TRBJ1-3, the V gene TRBV9; 10 nucleotides line up with TRBD1. V shed 3 bases, J shed 1 base, and the junction held 1 base outside the gene matches. The CDR3 is 15 amino acids. Germline CDR1 reads SGDLS; CDR2 reads YYNGEE. For the CDR3, the DNA is TGTGCCAGCAGCGGACAGGGGGCATCTGGAAACACCATATATTTT. Translated, it gives CASSGQGASGNTIYF.

This clone is deemed hyperexpanded (1% or more). V gene TRBV14 combines with J gene TRBJ2-1, with 7 bases identical to TRBD1. In germline, CDR1 is SGHDN, CDR2 FVKESK. The CDR3 extends over 13 amino acids. After removal of 4 bases from V and 8 bases from J, the junction contained 5 bases not matched to a gene. The CDR3 loop reads CASSRTGVYEQFF. CDR3 sequence (DNA): TGTGCCAGCAGCCGTACAGGGGTCTATGAGCAGTTCTTC.

The rearrangement joins TRBV6-5 to TRBJ2-3, with D possibly matching TRBD2 (5 bases). The germline CDR1 and CDR2 sequences are MNHEY and SVGAGI. The CDR3 covers 13 residues. V lost 6 bases to trimming and J lost 4 bases, with 11 bases between them. CDR3 loop: CASSGLPPDTQYF. As DNA, the CDR3 is TGTGCCAGCAGCGGACTGCCCCCAGATACGCAGTATTTT.

This chain joins TRBV6-6 and TRBJ2-3; no firm D call. Germline V gene lookup returns CDR1 MNHNY and CDR2 SVGAGI (reference sequence). V was pared by 10 bases and J by 3 bases, with 11 bases between. This CDR3 comprises 12 residues. CDR3 residues: CATLRSTDTQYF. CDR3 nucleotides: TGTGCCACCCTACGCTCGACAGATACGCAGTATTTT.

The V gene is TRBV5-1, the J gene TRBJ2-7; tentative D call: TRBD1 (6 bases). The germline gives CDR1 SGHRS, CDR2 YFSETQ. The CDR3 consists of 15 residues. V dropped 1 base and J dropped 4 bases, with 15 bases sitting between them. The CDR3 coding sequence is TGCGCCAGCAGCTTGTCATTACAGGGCCCTTACGAGCAGTACTTC. It specifies CASSLSLQGPYEQYF.

This chain joins TRBV10-3 and TRBJ2-7, with TRBD2 matching over 9 bases. The CDR3 has 16 amino acids. CDR1 is ENHRY and CDR2 is SYGVKD in the germline V gene. V trimming: 5 bases; J trimming: 0 bases; junction bases outside the gene matches: 8. CDR3 sequence reads: CAISHLTSGISYEQYF. The CDR3 DNA sequence: TGTGCCATCAGTCACTTGACTAGCGGAATCTCCTACGAGCAGTACTTC.

This clone was detected once. The chain recombines TRBV9 with TRBJ2-2; the D gene is possibly TRBD2 (5 bases). Germline lookup yields CDR1 SGDLS and CDR2 YYNGEE. V was shortened by 2 bases and J by 1 base, with 15 bases between the two germline ends. The CDR3 consists of 17 residues. The CDR3 DNA is TGTGCCAGCAGCGTGGCTCCGGCCGGGGTGAACACCGGGGAGCTGTTTTTT. Amino acids: CASSVAPAGVNTGELFF.

The rearrangement links TRBV4-3 to TRBJ2-5, with D unresolved. The CDR3 sequence is 14 residues long. V was shortened by 0 bases and J by 5 bases, with 10 bases between the two germline ends. Germline CDR1 is LGHNA and CDR2 is YSLEER. The CDR3 is CASSQEVYLETQYF. The CDR3 DNA reads TGCGCCAGCAGCCAAGAGGTCTACTTGGAGACCCAGTACTTC.

The count of this clone is one. The chain links TRBV4-3 to TRBJ1-3; possible D gene TRBD1, 5 bases. Trimming shortened V by 4 bases and J by 0 bases, and 10 bases separated the two germline ends. From germline, CDR1 is LGHNA and CDR2 YSLEER. CDR3 length equals 15 residues. CDR3 region: CASSPGQPSGNTIYF. The CDR3 DNA reads TGCGCCAGCAGCCCAGGACAACCCTCTGGAAACACCATATATTTT.

The rearrangement links TRBV30 to TRBJ1-6, with 8 bases aligning to TRBD1. The CDR3 is 15 amino acids. With 0 bases clipped from V and 10 bases from J, the junction kept 8 bases outside the gene matches. Germline assignment: CDR1 GTSNPN and CDR2 SVGIG (reference sequence). As DNA, the CDR3 is TGTGCCTGGAGTGTACAGGGGGTGAGTAAATCACCCCTCCACTTT. Amino acids: CAWSVQGVSKSPLHF.

V usage is TRBV5-4 and J usage is TRBJ2-7; 9 positions agree with TRBD1. The germline gives CDR1 SGHNT, CDR2 YYREEE (reference sequence). J was trimmed by 5 bases and V by 0 bases; bases with no gene match: 6. This CDR3 region has 15 residues. CDR3 nucleotides: TGTGCCAGCAGCTTGGACACAGGGGGCCAAAACGAGCAGTACTTC. Translation: CASSLDTGGQNEQYF.